This paragraph covers one T cell receptor (beta chain) sequence. Its antigen is currently unknown. This entry comes from a study of T cell responses to AZD1222 COVID-19 vaccine. Study results and limitations: Among the donors, most were white British and more were female, and clonal diversity was possibly underestimated. Distributed over spike, vaccine-associated CD4 TCRs predominated at 160-218 and 743-854.

TCRdb keeps only in-frame clones here, not all; method: immunoSEQ multiplex PCR. This table lists over 120,000 clones. Germline-derived CDR1 and CDR2 are SGDLS and YYNGEE. V was trimmed by 0 bases and J by 4 bases, leaving 11 bases between them. The CDR3 extends over 16 amino acids. The sequence derives from an adult in good health. The V and J genes are TRBV9 and TRBJ1-6; weak D call: TRBD1 (5 bases). Sequencing was carried out using peripheral blood. The DNA for the CDR3 is TGTGCCAGCAGCGTAGAGGCCGGGGCGTATAATTCACCCCTCCACTTT. Its protein is CASSVEAGAYNSPLHF.